Listed below are T cell receptor beta chains from one sample, sequenced in a study of cytomegalovirus exposure and HLA in healthy donors. TCRdb's table, derived via immunoSEQ multiplex PCR, lists solely in-frame clones and lacks some. Of roughly 100,000 clones detected, about 88% appear once; the ten largest clones hold around 4.1%. Sequencing was done on a sample of PBMCs. The origin of the receptors is a woman aged 18-29 years in good health and CMV-seropositive. The CDR3 runs from the conserved cysteine through the conserved F or W. The order of the fields is V gene, D gene, J gene, clone size, CDR3 DNA, CDR3 protein. The D gene is left open where the match is weak. Where a row states a size, it is once, few, many or the class of an expanded clone; other rows omit it.

TRBV5-1	-	TRBJ2-7	-	TGCGCCAGCAGCCCCGGGGTGGGGGCTTCCTACGAGCAGTACTTC	CASSPGVGASYEQYF
TRBV28	TRBD1	TRBJ2-7	few	TGTGCCAGCAGTGTGGGACAGTCCTACGAGCAGTACTTC	CASSVGQSYEQYF
TRBV6-4	TRBD2	TRBJ2-7	few	TGTGCCAGCAGTGACGAGGGAGGGGTGTACGAGCAGTACTTC	CASSDEGGVYEQYF
TRBV29-1	-	TRBJ1-5	-	TGCAGCGCCCAGAGGGGACAAAGTCAGCCCCAGCATTTT	CSAQRGQSQPQHF
TRBV29-1	TRBD2	TRBJ2-3	-	TGCAGCGTTTGGGGACGGAGCGGGAGGAGCGCAGATACGCAGTATTTT	CSVWGRSGRSADTQYF
TRBV27	TRBD1	TRBJ2-1	-	TGTGCCAGCAGCCCGACAGGGACTGAGCAGTTCTTC	CASSPTGTEQFF
TRBV23-1	-	TRBJ1-5	-	TGCGCCAGCAGTCAGTCTTTAATATTCGCAGGGAGGAGCAGCCAGCCCCAGCATTTT	CASSQSLIFAGRSSQPQHF
TRBV6-1	TRBD2	TRBJ2-3	few	TGTGCCAGCAGTGACATAGCGGGGGGAGGAGATACGCAGTATTTT	CASSDIAGGGDTQYF
TRBV5-6	TRBD2	TRBJ2-1	-	TGTGCCAGCAGCTTAGCATCTAGCGGGGGGGCGGATGAGCAGTTCTTC	CASSLASSGGADEQFF
TRBV2	TRBD1	TRBJ1-5	few	TGTGCCAGCAGCGGGACAGGGGGCGATCAGCCCCAGCATTTT	CASSGTGGDQPQHF
TRBV2	TRBD1	TRBJ2-5	-	TGTGCCAGCAGACCAGGACAGGGTGAGACCCAGTACTTC	CASRPGQGETQYF
TRBV6-1	-	TRBJ1-1	-	TGTGCCAGCAACGGGGGGTGGAACACTGAAGCTTTCTTT	CASNGGWNTEAFF
TRBV19	-	TRBJ1-6	few	TGTGCCAGTAGTATGCAGGGTTCGCGTCTCCACTTT	CASSMQGSRLHF
TRBV9	-	TRBJ2-7	few	TGTGCCCTTAGGGGAACCTACGAGCAGTACTTC	CALRGTYEQYF
TRBV6-1	TRBD1	TRBJ2-3	-	TGTGCCAGCAGTCCTGGACAGGGGCGCACAGATACGCAGTATTTT	CASSPGQGRTDTQYF
TRBV19	-	TRBJ2-1	few	TGTGCCAGTGGAGGTAGTGCGCGGCGAAGTGAGCAGTTCTTC	CASGGSARRSEQFF
TRBV29-1	-	TRBJ1-2	-	TGCAGCTCCCGGGGCTATGGCTACACCTTC	CSSRGYGYTF
TRBV11-2	-	TRBJ1-2	-	TGTGCCAGCAGCTTAGTAGGGGAAAACTATGGCTACACCTTC	CASSLVGENYGYTF
TRBV5-4	TRBD1	TRBJ2-5	-	TGTGCCAGCAGCTTGTCGGCAGGGGGAGAGACCCAGTACTTC	CASSLSAGGETQYF
TRBV25-1	TRBD1	TRBJ1-2	once	TGTGCCAGCAGTGGGTGGGGTACCGACAGGGGGCTAGAAAAAGGCTACACCTTC	CASSGWGTDRGLEKGYTF
TRBV2	TRBD1	TRBJ1-2	few	TGTGCCAGCCATCCTGGGACAGCTAACTATGGCTACACCTTC	CASHPGTANYGYTF
TRBV6-1	-	TRBJ2-1	-	TGTGCCAGCAGCCTTAATTACAATGAGCAGTTCTTC	CASSLNYNEQFF
TRBV7-6	-	TRBJ1-6	-	TGTGCCAGCAGCTTAGACCCGGACAGTTATAATTCACCCCTCCACTTT	CASSLDPDSYNSPLHF
TRBV18	-	TRBJ2-5	-	TGTGCCAGCTCCGTTCGAGGGCACCAAGAGACCCAGTACTTC	CASSVRGHQETQYF
TRBV2	-	TRBJ1-4	-	TGTGCCAGCAGGGGGGCCTCGGGTGAAAAACTGTTTTTT	CASRGASGEKLFF
TRBV27	-	TRBJ2-1	-	TGCCCCAAGATCTTCAGCTCCTACAATGAGCAGTTCTTC	CPKIFSSYNEQFF
TRBV27	TRBD2	TRBJ2-1	-	TGTGCCAGCAGTTCCGGGAGCGGGAGTCGGAATGAGCAGTTCTTC	CASSSGSGSRNEQFF
TRBV6-6	-	TRBJ2-3	-	TGTGCCAGCCGAGCAAGTGGCGGGCACACAGATACGCAGTATTTT	CASRASGGHTDTQYF
TRBV29-1	TRBD1	TRBJ2-2	-	TGCAGCGTTGAAAGGACAGGGCCCGGGGAGCTGTTTTTT	CSVERTGPGELFF
TRBV5-1	-	TRBJ1-6	-	TGCGCCAGCAGCTTGGAACAGTCCCTATCACCCCTCCACTTT	CASSLEQSLSPLHF
TRBV4-1	TRBD1	TRBJ1-1	-	TGCGCCAGCAGCCAAGAGTTCAGGACAGGAGCCGAAGCTTTCTTT	CASSQEFRTGAEAFF
TRBV4-1	-	TRBJ1-1	-	TGCGCCAGCAGCCAGACAGGTCTGGGGACTGAAGCTTTCTTT	CASSQTGLGTEAFF
TRBV11-2	TRBD2	TRBJ2-5	-	TGTGCCAGCAGCTTCCCCTGGGGAGGGATCGAAAAAGAGACCCAGTACTTC	CASSFPWGGIEKETQYF
TRBV12-5	TRBD1	TRBJ2-5	-	TGTGCTAGTGGTTCCTCCGGTGGCAGGGGGCGGGAGACCCAGTACTTC	CASGSSGGRGRETQYF
TRBV4-1	TRBD2	TRBJ2-7	-	TGCGCCAGCAGCCAAGAAAGACTAGCGGGAGGGGACGAGCAGTACTTC	CASSQERLAGGDEQYF
TRBV10-2	TRBD2	TRBJ2-3	-	TGCGCCAGCCAAGGACTAGCGGGAGGGCCCGGCACAGATACGCAGTATTTT	CASQGLAGGPGTDTQYF
TRBV7-9	-	TRBJ2-3	-	TGTGCCAGCACCCAAACATCCATAGATACGCAGTATTTT	CASTQTSIDTQYF
TRBV5-4	TRBD1	TRBJ2-3	-	TGTGCCAGCAGCCCCCGACAGGGGGCGACAGATACGCAGTATTTT	CASSPRQGATDTQYF
TRBV9	TRBD2	TRBJ2-2	-	TGTGCCAGCAGCGTAGAAGCGGGGGGAAACACCGGGGAGCTGTTTTTT	CASSVEAGGNTGELFF
TRBV6-4	TRBD1	TRBJ1-2	-	TGTGCCAGCCGGGACAGGGGGACCGCTAACTATGGCTACACCTTC	CASRDRGTANYGYTF
TRBV4-1	-	TRBJ1-6	-	TGCGCCAGCAGGAACTTGGCAGGGCAGGGATCACCCCTCCACTTT	CASRNLAGQGSPLHF
TRBV9	-	TRBJ1-6	few	TGTGCCAGCAGCGTTCAGGCGAAAGTGTCACCCCTCCACTTT	CASSVQAKVSPLHF